This entry concerns a single TCR beta chain. Its recognized antigen is unknown. No base qualities exist here, and no much larger clone lies one base off it. This entry is derived from a study of blood T cell repertoires in COVID-19 (TCRdb year 2020). Background for the entire study: The collaborator samples originated in the United States, Italy and Spain and spanned the acute and convalescent phases of COVID-19. Sample metadata almost always included a de-identified subject ID, COVID-19 status, age in years and sex. The samples were drawn from the first 160 participants of the ongoing ImmuneRACE study and from 950 to 1,500 subjects provided by 6 global collaborators. The prospective study material was composed of cDNA or gDNA derived from T cells, B-cell-depleted T cells, or PBMCs. Where available, HLA class I and class II types were obtained from metadata supplied by the sample provider rather than from assay-based typing. The dataset comprised deeply sampled blood TCRbeta repertoires from subjects exposed to, actively infected with, or recovered from COVID-19. The repertoires were released in a freely available public database intended as a resource for research on the immune response to SARS-CoV-2. Results the study describes overall, beyond this receptor: How much clinical and demographic metadata was included differed by source and by participant, and the metadata was provided uncurated.

Collaborating institutions collected whole blood in K2EDTA tubes following their own protocols. For TCRbeta analysis, collaborators shipped samples in one of three forms: frozen whole blood, isolated PBMCs, or DNA extracted from either of those sample types. The immunoSEQ Assay, a bias-controlled multiplex PCR, was used to amplify TCRbeta CDR3 regions from genomic DNA. The study's own analysis went as follows. The number of nucleated cells in each sample was estimated by amplification of reference gene primers within the assay. To quantify the absolute abundance of each unique TCRbeta CDR3 rearrangement, sequence reads were collapsed and filtered. For each sample, productive Simpson clonality was calculated as the square root of Simpson's diversity index over productive rearrangements. TCRdb provides this immuneACCESS table in a form limited to in-frame rearrangements. Some clones are lacking; in checked studies, under half of them reflect an unresolved V gene, and why the rest are absent is not known. V, J and clone size derive from that table, while D and trimming were established from the DNA sequence. Here the sample has 170,000 or so clones; over 75% occur a single time. The ten most abundant clones make up 26% of the sample.

The CDR3, cysteine through phenylalanine, is 14 amino acids long. Kept here is only the CDR3 DNA, which spans 42 bases and is read in frame from base 1. The V and J ends are trimmed by 2 bases and 1 base, leaving 8 bases between them. CDR1 and CDR2, looked up from the germline V gene, are SGHRS and YFSETQ. The sequence was obtained from a woman between 70 and 85 years old with acute or convalescent COVID-19. The rearranged chain carries TRBV5-1 and TRBJ2-3; the D region possibly corresponds to TRBD2 (6 bases align). Sequenced sample: peripheral blood. The CDR3 amino acid sequence is: CASSFIAGTDTQYF. The nucleotide sequence is TGCGCCAGCAGCTTTATAGCGGGCACAGATACGCAGTATTTT.